This T cell receptor (beta chain) derives from a study of blood T cell repertoires in COVID-19 (dated by TCRdb to 2020 to 2022). Notes on the research overall: Collaborator samples came from the United States, Italy and Spain and covered acute and convalescent phases of COVID-19. Deeply sampled blood TCRbeta repertoires from subjects exposed to, actively infected with, or recovered from COVID-19 were included in the dataset. The repertoires were made available in a free public database intended to serve as a resource for research on the immune response to SARS-CoV-2. Where HLA class I and class II types were available, the types were taken from metadata supplied by the sample provider, not from assay-based typing. Nearly every sample came with metadata listing a de-identified subject ID, COVID-19 status, age in years and sex. The prospective study material was composed of cDNA or gDNA derived from T cells, B-cell-depleted T cells, or PBMCs. Samples were obtained from the ongoing ImmuneRACE study (first 160 participants) and from approximately 1,200 subjects provided by 6 global collaborators. The study at large found these results: Clinical and demographic metadata were provided uncurated, with the amount varying by source and participant.

Trimming takes 5 bases from V and 11 bases from J, and the germline ends sit 16 bases apart. Spanning cysteine to phenylalanine, the CDR3 consists of 14 amino acids. The entry retains the CDR3 DNA only, 42 bases that are in frame from base 1. Reading the germline V gene (reference sequence) gives CDR1 SEHNR and CDR2 FQNEAQ. In the case of this clone: Its recognized antigen is unknown. No base qualities exist here, and no much larger clone lies one base off it.

TCRbeta CDR3 regions were amplified from genomic DNA using the immunoSEQ Assay, a bias-controlled multiplex PCR. Turning to the authors' computational methods: The number of nucleated cells in each sample was estimated by amplification of reference gene primers within the assay. To quantify the absolute abundance of each unique TCRbeta CDR3 rearrangement, sequence reads were collapsed and filtered. For each sample, productive Simpson clonality was calculated as the square root of Simpson's diversity index over productive rearrangements. Not all clones reach the TCRdb copy of this immuneACCESS table, which keeps in-frame sequences only. Checked studies attribute under half of the gap to unresolved V genes and leave the rest unexplained. The V and J calls and clone size were taken over from that table, and D and trimming were inferred from the DNA. The sample table shows about 400,000 clones, and approximately 87% are seen once. The ten biggest clones cover over 0.9% of the sample.

Participants in the prospective study were enrolled through a virtual design, were aged roughly 18 to 100 years, and lived in 24 United States geographic areas. In the prospective study, cohorts were assigned on the basis of participant-reported clinical history obtained from a screening survey and a study questionnaire. In the prospective study, whole blood, serum and a nasopharyngeal or oropharyngeal swab were collected from each participant by mobile phlebotomists. Over an approximately 2-month period, participants in the prospective study had the option of providing additional blood draws and questionnaires. Prospective study blood samples were shipped either frozen or at room temperature before DNA extraction.

This chain is built from TRBV7-9 and TRBJ1-6; no confident D gene assignment can be made. The receptor was derived from a woman younger than 45 with acute COVID-19. The sample comprised PBMCs or T cells enriched from blood (not recorded which). The nucleotides read TGTGCCAGCAGCGGCTTCGGAGAATTGGCACCCCTCCACTTT. This is translated as CASSGFGELAPLHF.